The clone carrying this TCR beta chain was seen just once. Antigen specificity is unknown. Repertoires were generated with immunoSEQ multiplex PCR, while TCRdb's copy carries only in-frame clones and drops some. In the table there are more than 2 million clones, 90% to 96% of which are singletons. The sample originates from a study of shared clonotypes between healthy human individuals. Study-level background: With ages of 18 to 49, the donors were a couple of women and a few men. Per-donor plates numbered three CD4 naive, three CD4 memory, two CD8 naive and one CD8 memory.

General study findings and limits: Among non-shared clonotypes, generation probabilities were lower than among those shared by all four donors.

The CDR3 covers 14 residues. CDR1 and CDR2 from the germline V gene are MGHDK and SYGVNS. The V end lost 6 bases, the J end lost 0 bases, and 11 bases lay between the germline ends. Donors, without exception, were Caucasian adults residing in Nashville, Tennessee. The chain joins TRBV25-1 to TRBJ1-1, with no clear D. This clonotype originated in a man younger than 35 in good health. Sequenced input: naive CD4+ T cells sorted from blood. Sample subset: CD45RA+ positively selected. The CDR3 coding sequence is TGTGCCAGCAGACCTGACACCTTGAACACTGAAGCTTTCTTT. Protein sequence: CASRPDTLNTEAFF. The whole variable domain, remainder taken from reference TRBV25-1 and TRBJ1-1, is EADIYQTPRYLVIGTGKKITLECSQTMGHDKMYWYQQDPGMELHLIHYSYGVNSTEKGDLSSESTVSRIRTEHFPLTLESARPSHTSQYLCASRPDTLNTEAFFGQGTRLTVV.